This T cell receptor beta chain came from a study of response to subunit inactivated influenza vaccine. About this clonotype: Its antigen is unknown.

The CDR3 has 13 residues. Germline V lookup: CDR1 SGHDT, CDR2 YYEEEE. V was clipped by 0 bases and J by 10 bases, with 12 bases between them. Study-wide findings and caveats: Seasonal influenza vaccination, on each occasion, was suggested by the authors to recruit few new T cells.

TCRdb called the RT-PCR reads again in MiXCR, with one record for every CDR3 protein. This sample has around 520,000 distinct CDR3 sequences, with about an eighth found just once. The sample was PBMCs from blood, taken on the day of vaccination. The source of this sequence is a man aged 45-65 years who received an inactivated influenza vaccine. The rearrangement uses TRBV5-6 and TRBJ2-3, with D perhaps matching TRBD1 (6 bases). The DNA of the CDR3 is TGTGCCAGCAGCTTGGTTGCAGGGGAAGCGCAGTATTTT. Its translation is CASSLVAGEAQYF.